These 2 T cell receptor beta chains originate from one sample sequenced in a study of cytomegalovirus exposure and HLA in healthy donors. Use of 60 Vbeta and 13 Jbeta primers characterized the PCR. The data were produced by immunoSEQ multiplex PCR, yet TCRdb's version contains in-frame clones alone and is incomplete. The table shows 150,000 or so clones, with around three quarters occurring only once. Sequenced material: PBMCs. The receptors originated from a middle-aged man in good health and CMV-seronegative.

J is TRBJ1-5 and V is TRBV5-1, with unresolved D. The CDR3 extends over 13 amino acids. V was pared by 3 bases and J by 5 bases, with 9 bases between. Germline lookup yields CDR1 SGHRS and CDR2 YFSETQ. CDR3 amino acids: CASSSEGHQPQHF. CDR3 DNA: TGCGCCAGCAGCTCTGAGGGCCATCAGCCCCAGCATTTT.

This clone occurred a few times. The chain has TRBV5-4 and TRBJ2-7; the D is unclear. Germline CDR1 reads SGHNT; CDR2 reads YYREEE (reference sequence). This CDR3 contains 11 residues. V lost 4 bases and J 5 bases, leaving 7 bases between the germline ends. The CDR3 DNA reads TGTGCCAGCAGCCCCTTCGACGAGCAGTACTTC. Residues: CASSPFDEQYF.